This TCR beta chain originates from a study of blood T cell repertoires in COVID-19. For the study at large: COVID-19 samples collected from the United States, Italy and Spain covered acute and convalescent phases. From T cells, B-cell-depleted T cells, or PBMCs came the material, which was cDNA or gDNA.

The protocol was immunoSEQ multiplex PCR, while the TCRdb copy is restricted to in-frame clones and leaves out a portion. This table holds 60,000 to 65,000 clones, 88% found once. The V segment lost 10 bases and the J segment 8 bases; nucleotides outside the gene matches: 8. From germline, CDR1 is ENHRY and CDR2 SYGVKD. The CDR3 length is 13 residues. The chain has TRBV10-3 and TRBJ1-4, with 9 bases that match TRBD1. Source material: peripheral blood. The clonotype was recovered from a man in his fifties or sixties with active COVID-19. Here the CDR3 reads CATRDREDEKLFF. CDR3 DNA sequence: TGTGCCACCCGGGACAGGGAGGACGAAAAACTGTTTTTT.